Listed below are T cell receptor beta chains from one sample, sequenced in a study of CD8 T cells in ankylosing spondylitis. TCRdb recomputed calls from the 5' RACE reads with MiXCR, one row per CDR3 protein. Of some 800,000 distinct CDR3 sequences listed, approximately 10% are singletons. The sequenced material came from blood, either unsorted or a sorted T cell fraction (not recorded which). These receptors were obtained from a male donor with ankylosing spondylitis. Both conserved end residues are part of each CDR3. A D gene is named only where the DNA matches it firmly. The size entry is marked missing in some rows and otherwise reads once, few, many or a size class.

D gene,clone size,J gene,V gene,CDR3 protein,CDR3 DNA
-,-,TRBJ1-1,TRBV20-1,CSARTGTMNTEAFF,TGCAGTGCTCGTACCGGGACAATGAACACTGAAGCTTTCTTT
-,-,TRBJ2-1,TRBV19,CASSPLRASGFRNEQFF,TGTGCCAGTAGCCCTCTAAGGGCCAGCGGGTTCAGGAATGAGCAGTTCTTC
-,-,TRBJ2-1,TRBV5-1,CASWVGDFHNEQFF,TGCGCCAGTTGGGTCGGGGACTTTCACAATGAGCAGTTCTTC
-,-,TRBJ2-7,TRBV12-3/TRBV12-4,CASSPDWSEQYF,TGTGCCAGCAGCCCGGACTGGTCCGAGCAGTACTTC
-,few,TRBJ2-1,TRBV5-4,CASSQGRAAANEQFF,TGTGCCAGCAGTCAAGGTCGAGCGGCGGCCAATGAGCAGTTCTTC
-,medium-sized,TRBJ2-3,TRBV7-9,CASSFTRQADTQYF,TGTGCCAGCAGCTTTACCCGTCAAGCAGATACGCAGTATTTT
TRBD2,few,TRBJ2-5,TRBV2,CASSAGGEGQETQYF,TGTGCCAGCAGTGCGGGGGGGGAGGGCCAAGAGACCCAGTACTTC
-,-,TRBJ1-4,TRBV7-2,CASSLRGAGEKLFF,TGTGCCAGCAGCTTAAGGGGTGCAGGCGAAAAACTGTTTTTT
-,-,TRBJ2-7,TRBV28,CASNTQGREQYF,TGTGCCAGCAATACACAGGGACGCGAGCAGTACTTC
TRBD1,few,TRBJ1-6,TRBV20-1,CSARGHDTGELNSPLHF,TGCAGTGCTAGAGGACACGATACAGGGGAACTTAATTCACCCCTCCACTTT
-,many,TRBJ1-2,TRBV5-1,CASSGATNYGYTF,TGCGCCAGCAGCGGAGCTACTAACTATGGCTACACCTTC
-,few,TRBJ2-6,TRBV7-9,CASSSTRGANVLTF,TGTGCCAGCAGCTCCACCCGCGGGGCCAACGTCCTGACTTTC